These 9 T cell receptor beta chains were sequenced from one sample in a study of T cells in Graves' hyperthyroidism and ophthalmopathy. Amplification yielded TCR beta CDR3 regions, with RNA transcripts as the source. The HTBI primer set drove a first-round RT-PCR of the TCR CDR3. TCRdb processed the multiplex PCR reads anew with MiXCR; each CDR3 protein has one entry. The table lists 690,000 or so distinct CDR3 sequences, around a sixth of them singletons. The sequencing input was blood. These receptor sequences come from a woman aged 45-65 years with Graves' hyperthyroidism that later progressed to Graves' ophthalmopathy.

This clonotype has ten or more counts. The CDR3 coding sequence is TGCGCCAGCAGCGCGCTCGGGCAGGGCGGCACTGAAGCTTTCTTT. Its protein is CASSALGQGGTEAFF. The chain is built from TRBV5-1 and TRBJ1-1; weak D call: TRBD1 (5 bases). Looked up from germline, CDR1 is SGHRS and CDR2 is YFSETQ. This CDR3 has 15 residues. V was shortened by 4 bases and J by 4 bases, with 17 bases between the two germline ends.

The chain links TRBV6-1 to TRBJ2-2; 8 nucleotides line up with TRBD2. The germline V gene has CDR1 MNHNS and CDR2 SASEGT. The trim removed 5 bases at V and 3 bases at J, leaving 5 bases unmatched. There are 15 residues in the CDR3. The CDR3 is CASSIYSGDTGELFF. CDR3 nucleotides: TGTGCCAGCAGTATATATAGCGGGGACACCGGGGAGCTGTTTTTT.

V usage is TRBV25-1 and J usage is TRBJ2-1, with 8 bases fitting TRBD2. The junction had 4 bases not matched to a gene; V was cut back by 4 bases and J by 2 bases. The CDR3 is 15 amino acids. The germline CDR1 and CDR2 sequences are MGHDK and SYGVNS. In nucleotides, the CDR3 is TGTGCCAGCAGTGGGGCTAGCGGGCCCTACAATGAGCAGTTCTTC. Its translation: CASSGASGPYNEQFF.

This clonotype has just a few counts. The chain couples TRBV28 to TRBJ2-6; D unresolved. CDR1 and CDR2 from the germline V gene are MDHEN and SYDVKM. Trimming removed 7 bases from V and 4 bases from J, with 8 bases in between. This CDR3 is 13 amino acids long. The CDR3 region is CASMKPGANVLTF. CDR3 nucleotide sequence: TGTGCCAGCATGAAGCCGGGGGCCAACGTCCTGACTTTC.

The sample holds a few counts of this clonotype. The chain is built from TRBV11-2 and TRBJ2-1; weak D call: TRBD1 (6 bases). The CDR3 totals 18 residues. Trimming removed 1 base at V and 6 bases at J, with 22 bases between. CDR1 SGHAT and CDR2 FQNNGV come from the germline V gene. The CDR3 DNA is TGTGCCAGCAGCTTAGTTCCCTTGCAGGGGACGCTTGTCAATGAGCAGTTCTTC. Amino acid sequence: CASSLVPLQGTLVNEQFF.

This clonotype was seen a few times. The V gene is TRBV2, the J gene TRBJ2-7; no clear D gene. The CDR3 is 14 residues long. V lost 2 bases, J lost 1 base, and 9 bases lay in between. CDR1 SNHLY and CDR2 FYNNEI come from the germline V gene. Written as DNA, the CDR3 is TGTGCCAGCAGTGAACCGGGCCGATCCTACGAGCAGTACTTC. Encoded protein: CASSEPGRSYEQYF.

This clonotype has more than one count but fewer than ten. The chain joins TRBV29-1 to TRBJ2-2; D might be TRBD1 (6 bases). Germline CDR1 SQVTM, CDR2 ANQGSEA. There are 17 residues in the CDR3. The ends were cut back, 1 base at V and 3 bases at J, with 18 bases in the middle. The CDR3 reads CSVEVSSQGRYTGELFF. CDR3 DNA sequence: TGCAGCGTTGAAGTTAGCAGCCAGGGGCGATACACCGGGGAGCTGTTTTTT.

Many counts were recorded for this clonotype. This chain's CDR3 is CASSPRGETSQETQYF. The DNA of the CDR3 is TGTGCCAGCTCCCCGCGGGGAGAGACTAGCCAAGAGACCCAGTACTTC. The chain is built from TRBV18 and TRBJ2-5; D may be TRBD2 (6 bases). CDR1 is KGHSH, CDR2 LQKENI, per germline. Trimming took 6 bases from V and 1 from J, leaving 18 bases between them. CDR3 length: 16 residues.

This clonotype came up many times. This sequence joins TRBV2 and TRBJ2-3; D ambiguous. The V end was cut by 3 bases, the J end by 1 base, with 17 bases between. The CDR3 totals 17 residues. Germline V gives CDR1 SNHLY, CDR2 FYNNEI. CDR3 amino acids: CASSEERGWSGTDTQYF. DNA of the CDR3: TGTGCCAGCAGTGAGGAGAGAGGATGGAGTGGCACAGATACGCAGTATTTT.